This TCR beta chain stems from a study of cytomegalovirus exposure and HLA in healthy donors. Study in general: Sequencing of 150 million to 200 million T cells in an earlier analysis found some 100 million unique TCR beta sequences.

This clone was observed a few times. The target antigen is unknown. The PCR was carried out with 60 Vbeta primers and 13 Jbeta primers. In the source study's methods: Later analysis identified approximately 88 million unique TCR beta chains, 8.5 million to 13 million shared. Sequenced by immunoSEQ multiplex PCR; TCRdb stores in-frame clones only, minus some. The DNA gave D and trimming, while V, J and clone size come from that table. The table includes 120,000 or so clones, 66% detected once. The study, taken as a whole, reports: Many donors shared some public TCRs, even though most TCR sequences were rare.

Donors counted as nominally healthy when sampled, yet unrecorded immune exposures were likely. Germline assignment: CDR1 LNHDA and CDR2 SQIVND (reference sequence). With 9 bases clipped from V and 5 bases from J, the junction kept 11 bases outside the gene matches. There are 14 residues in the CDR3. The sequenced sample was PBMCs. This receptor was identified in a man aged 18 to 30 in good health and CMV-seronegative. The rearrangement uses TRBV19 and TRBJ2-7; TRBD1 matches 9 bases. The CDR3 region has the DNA TGTGCCAGATCCCCGGGACAGGGAAGCAACGAGCAGTACTTC. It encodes CARSPGQGSNEQYF. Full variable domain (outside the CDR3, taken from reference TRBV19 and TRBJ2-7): DGGITQSPKYLFRKEGQNVTLSCEQNLNHDAMYWYRQDPGQGLRLIYYSQIVNDFQKGDIAEGYSVSREKKESFPLTVTSAQKNPTAFYLCARSPGQGSNEQYFGPGTRLTVT.